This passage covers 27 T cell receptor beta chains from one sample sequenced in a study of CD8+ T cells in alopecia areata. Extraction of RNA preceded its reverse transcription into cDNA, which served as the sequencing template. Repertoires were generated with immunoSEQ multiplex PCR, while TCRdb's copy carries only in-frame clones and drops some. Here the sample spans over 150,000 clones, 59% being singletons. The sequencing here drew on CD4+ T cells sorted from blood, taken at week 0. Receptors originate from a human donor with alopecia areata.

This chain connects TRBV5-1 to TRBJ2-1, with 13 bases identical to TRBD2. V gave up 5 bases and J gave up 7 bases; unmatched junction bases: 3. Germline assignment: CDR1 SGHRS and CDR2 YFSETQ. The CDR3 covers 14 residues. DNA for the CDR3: TGCGCCAGCAGGGGACTAGCGGGGCAGAATGAGCAGTTCTTC. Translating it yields CASRGLAGQNEQFF.

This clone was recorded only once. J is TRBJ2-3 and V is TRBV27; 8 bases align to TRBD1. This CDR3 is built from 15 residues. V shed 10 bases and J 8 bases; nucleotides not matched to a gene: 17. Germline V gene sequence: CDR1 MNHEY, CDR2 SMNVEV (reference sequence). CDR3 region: CATQPRTGILGTQYF. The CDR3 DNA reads TGTGCCACCCAGCCGAGGACAGGGATTCTCGGTACGCAGTATTTT.

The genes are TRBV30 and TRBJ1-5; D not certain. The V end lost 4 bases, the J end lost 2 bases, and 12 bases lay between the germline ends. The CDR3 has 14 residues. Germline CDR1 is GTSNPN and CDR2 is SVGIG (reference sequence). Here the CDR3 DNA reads TGTGCCTGGAAAAAGGCAGCTGGCAATCAGCCCCAGCATTTT. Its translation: CAWKKAAGNQPQHF.

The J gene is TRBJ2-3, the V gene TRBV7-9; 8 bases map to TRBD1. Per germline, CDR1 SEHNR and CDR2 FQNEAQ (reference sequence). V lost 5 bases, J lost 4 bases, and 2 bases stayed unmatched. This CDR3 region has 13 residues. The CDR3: CASSGTGPDTQYF. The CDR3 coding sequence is TGTGCCAGCAGCGGGACAGGACCAGATACGCAGTATTTT.

The CDR3 spells CASSLGGGTGNYEQYF. The DNA of the CDR3 is TGTGCCAGCAGCTTAGGTGGGGGAACAGGGAACTACGAGCAGTACTTC. The chain is built from TRBV7-6 and TRBJ2-7; D perhaps matches TRBD1 (6 bases). Germline values: CDR1 SGHVS, CDR2 FNYEAQ. This CDR3 region has 16 residues. V lost 1 base and J lost 3, with 16 bases in between.

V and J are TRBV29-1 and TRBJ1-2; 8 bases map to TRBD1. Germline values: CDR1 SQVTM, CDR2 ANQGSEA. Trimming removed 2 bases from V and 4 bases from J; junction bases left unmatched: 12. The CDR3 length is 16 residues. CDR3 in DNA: TGCAGCGTTGAAAACCCGGACAGGGTAAAATCCTATGGCTACACCTTC. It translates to CSVENPDRVKSYGYTF.

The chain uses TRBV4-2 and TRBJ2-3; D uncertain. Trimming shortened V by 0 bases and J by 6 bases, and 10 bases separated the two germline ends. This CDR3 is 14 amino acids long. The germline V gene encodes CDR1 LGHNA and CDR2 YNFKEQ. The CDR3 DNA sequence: TGTGCCAGCAGCCAAGATGGGATCTCGGATACGCAGTATTTT. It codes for CASSQDGISDTQYF.

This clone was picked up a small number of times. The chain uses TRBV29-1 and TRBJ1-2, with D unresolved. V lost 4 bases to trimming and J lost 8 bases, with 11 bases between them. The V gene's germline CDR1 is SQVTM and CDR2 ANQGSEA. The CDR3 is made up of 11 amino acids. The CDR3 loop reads CSVGGFFGYTF. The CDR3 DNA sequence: TGCAGCGTTGGGGGATTCTTCGGCTACACCTTC.

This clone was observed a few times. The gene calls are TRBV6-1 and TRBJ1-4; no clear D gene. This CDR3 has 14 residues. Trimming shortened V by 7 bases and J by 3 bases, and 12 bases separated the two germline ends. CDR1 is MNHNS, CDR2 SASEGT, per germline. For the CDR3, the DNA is TGTGCCAGCAAGCTCGGGAGTTCTAATGAAAAACTGTTTTTT. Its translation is CASKLGSSNEKLFF.

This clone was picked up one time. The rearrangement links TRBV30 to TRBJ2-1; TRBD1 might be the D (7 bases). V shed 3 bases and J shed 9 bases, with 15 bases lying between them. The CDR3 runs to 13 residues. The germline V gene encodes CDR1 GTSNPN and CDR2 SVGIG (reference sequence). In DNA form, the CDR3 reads TGTGCCTGGAGGGTTCTCCAGGGGGGTGAGCAGTTCTTC. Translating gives CAWRVLQGGEQFF. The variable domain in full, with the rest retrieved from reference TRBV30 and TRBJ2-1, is SQTIHQWPATLVQPVGSPLSLECTVEGTSNPNLYWYRQAAGRGLQLLFYSVGIGQISSEVPQNLSASRPQDRQFILSSKKLLLSDSGFYLCAWRVLQGGEQFFGPGTRLTVL.

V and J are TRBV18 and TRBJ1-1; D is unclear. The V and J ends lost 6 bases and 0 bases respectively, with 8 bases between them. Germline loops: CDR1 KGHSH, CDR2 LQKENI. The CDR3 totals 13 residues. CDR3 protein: CASSDGLNTEAFF. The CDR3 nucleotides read TGTGCCAGCTCGGACGGACTGAACACTGAAGCTTTCTTT.

CDR3 sequence (DNA): TGTGCCAGCAGCCAGATAGGGGGGGAGCTGTTTTTT. It codes for CASSQIGGELFF. The chain couples TRBV7-8 to TRBJ2-2, with D unclear. The CDR3 totals 12 residues. With 5 bases removed from V and 8 bases from J, the gap between germline ends came to 9 bases. Germline assignment: CDR1 SGHVS and CDR2 FQNEAQ.

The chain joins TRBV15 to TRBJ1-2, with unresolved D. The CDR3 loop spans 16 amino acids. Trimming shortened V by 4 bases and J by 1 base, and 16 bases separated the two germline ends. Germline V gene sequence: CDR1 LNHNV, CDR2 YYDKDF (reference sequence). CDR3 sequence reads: CATSKATPQLNYGYTF. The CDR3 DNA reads TGTGCCACCAGCAAGGCCACACCTCAACTTAACTATGGCTACACCTTC.

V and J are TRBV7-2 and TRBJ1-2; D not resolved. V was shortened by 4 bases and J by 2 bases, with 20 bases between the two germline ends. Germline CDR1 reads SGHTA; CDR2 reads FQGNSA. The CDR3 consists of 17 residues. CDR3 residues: CASSSSELARGNYGYTF. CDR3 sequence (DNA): TGTGCCAGCAGCTCCTCAGAGCTCGCCCGGGGAAACTATGGCTACACCTTC.

DNA for the CDR3: TGCGCCAGCAGCTTTGAGGGCACCTCTGGAAACACCATATATTTT. Amino acid sequence: CASSFEGTSGNTIYF. This chain joins TRBV5-1 and TRBJ1-3; D gene ambiguous. Deletions cut 2 bases from V and 0 bases from J, with 9 bases between. This CDR3 has 15 amino acids. Germline CDR1 is SGHRS and CDR2 is YFSETQ.

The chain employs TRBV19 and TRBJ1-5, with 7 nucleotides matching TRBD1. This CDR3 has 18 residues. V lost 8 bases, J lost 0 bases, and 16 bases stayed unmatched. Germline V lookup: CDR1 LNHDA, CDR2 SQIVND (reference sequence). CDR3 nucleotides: TGTGCCAGTTCTCTCGGGACAGCTCCCACCTATAGCAATCAGCCCCAGCATTTT. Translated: CASSLGTAPTYSNQPQHF.

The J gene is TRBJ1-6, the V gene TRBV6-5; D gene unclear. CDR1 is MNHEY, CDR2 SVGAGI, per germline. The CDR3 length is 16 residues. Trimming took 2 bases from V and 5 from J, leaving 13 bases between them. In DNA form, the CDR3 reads TGTGCCAGCAGTTACCGAGTACCTCACGATAATTCACCCCTCCACTTT. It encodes CASSYRVPHDNSPLHF.

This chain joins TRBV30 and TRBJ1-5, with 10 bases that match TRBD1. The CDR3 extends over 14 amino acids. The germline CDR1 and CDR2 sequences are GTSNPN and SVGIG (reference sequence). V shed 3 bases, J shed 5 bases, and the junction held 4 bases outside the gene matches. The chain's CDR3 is CAWSVGTGDQPQHF. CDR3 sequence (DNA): TGTGCCTGGAGCGTCGGGACAGGGGATCAGCCCCAGCATTTT.

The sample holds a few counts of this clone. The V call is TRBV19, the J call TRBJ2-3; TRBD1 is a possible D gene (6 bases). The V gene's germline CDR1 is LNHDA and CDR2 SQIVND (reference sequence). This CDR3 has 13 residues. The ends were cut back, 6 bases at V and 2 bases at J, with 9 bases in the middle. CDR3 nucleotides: TGTGCCAGTAGCAACAGGGCCACAGATACGCAGTATTTT. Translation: CASSNRATDTQYF.

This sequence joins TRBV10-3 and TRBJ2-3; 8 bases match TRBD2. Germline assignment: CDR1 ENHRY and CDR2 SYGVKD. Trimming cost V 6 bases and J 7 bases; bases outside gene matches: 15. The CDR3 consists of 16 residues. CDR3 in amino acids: CAISGAGLGFSNTQYF. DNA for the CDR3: TGTGCCATCAGCGGGGCGGGACTAGGGTTTTCCAATACGCAGTATTTT.

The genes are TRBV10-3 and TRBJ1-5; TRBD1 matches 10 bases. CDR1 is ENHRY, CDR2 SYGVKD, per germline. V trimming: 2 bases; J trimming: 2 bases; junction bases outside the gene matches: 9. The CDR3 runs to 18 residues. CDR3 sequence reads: CAISERGPGTGGNQPQHF. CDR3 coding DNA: TGTGCCATCAGTGAGAGGGGGCCCGGGACAGGGGGCAATCAGCCCCAGCATTTT.

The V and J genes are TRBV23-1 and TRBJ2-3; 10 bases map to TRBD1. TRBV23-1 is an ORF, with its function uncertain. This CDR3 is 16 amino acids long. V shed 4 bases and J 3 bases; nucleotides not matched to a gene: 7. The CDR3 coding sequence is TGCGCCAGCAGTCCCCCAGACAGGGGGCCTACAGATACGCAGTATTTT. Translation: CASSPPDRGPTDTQYF.

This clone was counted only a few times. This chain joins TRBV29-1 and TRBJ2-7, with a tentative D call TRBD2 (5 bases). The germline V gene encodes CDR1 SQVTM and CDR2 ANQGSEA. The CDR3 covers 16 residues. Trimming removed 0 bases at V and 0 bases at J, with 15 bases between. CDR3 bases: TGCAGCGTTGAAGATCCCGGGGTGGGAAGCTCCTACGAGCAGTACTTC. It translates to CSVEDPGVGSSYEQYF.

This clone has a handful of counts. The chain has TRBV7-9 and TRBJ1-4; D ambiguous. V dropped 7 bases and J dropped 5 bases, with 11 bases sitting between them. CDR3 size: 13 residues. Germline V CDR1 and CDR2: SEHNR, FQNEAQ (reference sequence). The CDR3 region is CASTRTPNEKLFF. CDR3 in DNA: TGTGCCAGCACTCGGACCCCGAATGAAAAACTGTTTTTT.

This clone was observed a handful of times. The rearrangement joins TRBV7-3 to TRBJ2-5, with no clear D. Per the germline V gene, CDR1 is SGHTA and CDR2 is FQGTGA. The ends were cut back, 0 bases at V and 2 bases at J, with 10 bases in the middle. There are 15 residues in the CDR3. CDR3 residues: CASSLTYGTQETQYF. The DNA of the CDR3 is TGTGCCAGCAGCTTAACGTATGGCACTCAAGAGACCCAGTACTTC.

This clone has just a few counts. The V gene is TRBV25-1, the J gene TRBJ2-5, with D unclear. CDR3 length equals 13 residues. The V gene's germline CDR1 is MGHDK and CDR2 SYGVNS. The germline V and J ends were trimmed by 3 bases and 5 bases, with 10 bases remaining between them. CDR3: CASSDGIEETQYF. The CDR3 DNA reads TGTGCCAGCAGTGACGGTATCGAGGAGACCCAGTACTTC.

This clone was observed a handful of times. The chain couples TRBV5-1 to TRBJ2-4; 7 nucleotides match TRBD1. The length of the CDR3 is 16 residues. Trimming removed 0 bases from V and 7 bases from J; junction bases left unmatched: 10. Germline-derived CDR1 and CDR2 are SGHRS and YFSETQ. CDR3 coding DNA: TGCGCCAGCAGCTTGGAGGCAGGGGGTCGTGACAACATTCAGTACTTC. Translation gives CASSLEAGGRDNIQYF. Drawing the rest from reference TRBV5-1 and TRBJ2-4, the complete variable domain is KAGVTQTPRYLIKTRGQQVTLSCSPISGHRSVSWYQQTPGQGLQFLFEYFSETQRNKGNFPGRFSGRQFSNSRSEMNVSTLELGDSALYLCASSLEAGGRDNIQYFGAGTRLSVL.